This T cell receptor beta chain was obtained from a study of identical twins. General study points: It was cross-sectional statistical analysis, not following the same donors, that the conclusions relied on.

In TCRdb, the 5' RACE reads were re-called with MiXCR into one record per CDR3 protein. This sample has 500,000 to 550,000 distinct CDR3 sequences, with 20% to 25% found just once. This clonotype was detected a few times. Antigen: not known. Germline assignment: CDR1 DFQATT and CDR2 SNEGSKA (reference sequence). The CDR3 covers 17 residues. V shed 4 bases, J shed 0 bases, and the junction held 10 bases outside the gene matches. The same sample was also studied in work on T cells expressing NK-cell markers. As that report states: Researchers got TCR beta repertoires out of sorted CD3+CD56+NKG2C+, CD3+CD56+NKG2C- and CD3+CD56-NKG2C+ T cells. The authors sequenced eight donors, of whom seven were HCMV-seropositive and one was seronegative. The dominant NKG2C+ clonotypes represented about 1.0-8% of CD8+ T cells in over 5 donors.

The sample consisted of CD4+ T cells sorted from blood. The V gene is TRBV20-1, the J gene TRBJ2-7, with 12 bases fitting TRBD2. The receptor was derived from a woman aged 18 to 35 in good health. The DNA for the CDR3 is TGCAGTGCTATCCCCGGGACTAGCGGGTGGAGCTCCTACGAGCAGTACTTC. Translation: CSAIPGTSGWSSYEQYF.